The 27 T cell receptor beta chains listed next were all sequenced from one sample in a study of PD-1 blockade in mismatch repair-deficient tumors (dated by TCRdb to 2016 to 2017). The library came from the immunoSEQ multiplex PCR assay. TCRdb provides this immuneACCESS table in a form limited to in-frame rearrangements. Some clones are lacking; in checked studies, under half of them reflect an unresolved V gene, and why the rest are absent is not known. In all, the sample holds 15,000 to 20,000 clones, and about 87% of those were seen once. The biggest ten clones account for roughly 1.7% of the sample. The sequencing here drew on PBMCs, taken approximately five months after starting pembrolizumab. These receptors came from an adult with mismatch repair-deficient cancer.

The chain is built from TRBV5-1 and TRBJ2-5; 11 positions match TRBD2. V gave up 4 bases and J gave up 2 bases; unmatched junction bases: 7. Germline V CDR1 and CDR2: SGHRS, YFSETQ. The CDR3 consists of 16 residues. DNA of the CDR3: TGCGCCAGCAGCGATCTGACTAGCGGGGCTCAAGAGACCCAGTACTTC. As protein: CASSDLTSGAQETQYF.

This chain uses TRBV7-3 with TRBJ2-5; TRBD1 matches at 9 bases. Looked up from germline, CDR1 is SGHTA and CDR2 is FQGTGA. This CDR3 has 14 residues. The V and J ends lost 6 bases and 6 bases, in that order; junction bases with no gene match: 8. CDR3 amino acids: CASSLGGQGKTQYF. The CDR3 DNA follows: TGTGCCAGCAGTTTAGGAGGACAGGGGAAGACCCAGTACTTC.

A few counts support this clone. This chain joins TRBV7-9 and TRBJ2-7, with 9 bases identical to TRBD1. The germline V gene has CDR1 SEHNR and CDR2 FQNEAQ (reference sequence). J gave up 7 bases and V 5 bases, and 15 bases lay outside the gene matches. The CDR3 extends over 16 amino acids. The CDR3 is CASSEYGQGRRWEQYF. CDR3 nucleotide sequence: TGTGCCAGCAGCGAATACGGACAGGGGAGGCGGTGGGAGCAGTACTTC.

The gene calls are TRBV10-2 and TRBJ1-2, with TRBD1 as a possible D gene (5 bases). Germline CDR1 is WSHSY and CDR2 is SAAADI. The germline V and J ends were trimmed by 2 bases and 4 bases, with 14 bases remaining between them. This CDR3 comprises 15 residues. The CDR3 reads CASSEPDTVLYGYTF. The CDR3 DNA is TGCGCCAGCAGTGAGCCGGACACGGTGCTCTATGGCTACACCTTC.

CDR3 residues: CASTRTGQGSTDTQYF. In nucleotides, the CDR3 is TGTGCCAGCACAAGAACAGGACAGGGAAGCACAGATACGCAGTATTTT. The rearrangement links TRBV18 to TRBJ2-3, with 8 bases lining up with TRBD1. The CDR3 runs 16 residues. V lost 8 bases and J lost 0; bases outside the gene matches: 10. Germline V gene data show CDR1 as KGHSH and CDR2 as LQKENI.

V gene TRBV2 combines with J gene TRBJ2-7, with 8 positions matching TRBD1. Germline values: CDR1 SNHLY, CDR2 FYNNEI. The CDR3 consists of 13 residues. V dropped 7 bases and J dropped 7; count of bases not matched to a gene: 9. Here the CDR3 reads CASTLDRVGEQYF. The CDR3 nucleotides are TGTGCCAGCACACTGGACAGGGTTGGAGAGCAGTACTTC.

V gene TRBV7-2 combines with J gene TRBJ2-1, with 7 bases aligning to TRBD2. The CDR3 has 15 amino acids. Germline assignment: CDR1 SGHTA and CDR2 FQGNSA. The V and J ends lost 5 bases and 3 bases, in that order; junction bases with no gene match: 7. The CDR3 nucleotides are TGTGCCAGCAGCCCCGGCGGGAGCCTCTACAATGAGCAGTTCTTC. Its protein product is CASSPGGSLYNEQFF.

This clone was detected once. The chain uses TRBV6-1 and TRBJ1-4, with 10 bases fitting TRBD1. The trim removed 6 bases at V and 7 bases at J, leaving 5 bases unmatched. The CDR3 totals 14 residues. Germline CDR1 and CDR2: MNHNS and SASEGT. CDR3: CASRSGQGSEKLFF. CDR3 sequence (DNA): TGTGCCAGCAGATCGGGACAGGGGAGTGAAAAACTGTTTTTT.

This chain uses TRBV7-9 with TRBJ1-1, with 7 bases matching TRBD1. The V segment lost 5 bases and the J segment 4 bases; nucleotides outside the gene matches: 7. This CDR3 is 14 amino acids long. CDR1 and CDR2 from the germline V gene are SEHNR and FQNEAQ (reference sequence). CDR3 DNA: TGTGCCAGCAGCGCCGACAGGGAGAGCACTGAAGCTTTCTTT. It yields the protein CASSADRESTEAFF.

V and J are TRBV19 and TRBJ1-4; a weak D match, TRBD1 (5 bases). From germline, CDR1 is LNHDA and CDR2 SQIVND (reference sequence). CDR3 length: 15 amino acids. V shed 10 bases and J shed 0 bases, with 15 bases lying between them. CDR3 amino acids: CATIGAYSTNEKLFF. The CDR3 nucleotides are TGTGCCACCATAGGGGCATACTCAACTAATGAAAAACTGTTTTTT. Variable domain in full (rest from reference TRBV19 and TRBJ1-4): DGGITQSPKYLFRKEGQNVTLSCEQNLNHDAMYWYRQDPGQGLRLIYYSQIVNDFQKGDIAEGYSVSREKKESFPLTVTSAQKNPTAFYLCATIGAYSTNEKLFFGSGTQLSVL.

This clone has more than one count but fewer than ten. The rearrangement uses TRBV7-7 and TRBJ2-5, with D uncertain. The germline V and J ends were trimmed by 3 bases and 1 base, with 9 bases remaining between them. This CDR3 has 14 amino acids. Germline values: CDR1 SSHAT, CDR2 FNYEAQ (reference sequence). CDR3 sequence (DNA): TGTGCCAGCAGCTTGTCCCAGTTCCAAGAGACCCAGTACTTC. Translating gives CASSLSQFQETQYF.

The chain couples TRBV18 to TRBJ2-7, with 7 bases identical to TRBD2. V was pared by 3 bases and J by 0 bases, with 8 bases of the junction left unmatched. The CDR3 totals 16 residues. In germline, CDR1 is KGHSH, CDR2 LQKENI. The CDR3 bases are TGTGCCAGCTCACCTTCAGCGGGGAGACTCTCCTACGAGCAGTACTTC. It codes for CASSPSAGRLSYEQYF.

CDR3 coding DNA: TGTGCCAGCCACCGAGGGACTGAAGCTTTCTTT. This sequence encodes CASHRGTEAFF. This chain uses TRBV28 with TRBJ1-1; D not resolved. Germline V gene sequence: CDR1 MDHEN, CDR2 SYDVKM. The CDR3 runs 11 residues. With 8 bases removed from V and 5 bases from J, the gap between germline ends came to 9 bases.

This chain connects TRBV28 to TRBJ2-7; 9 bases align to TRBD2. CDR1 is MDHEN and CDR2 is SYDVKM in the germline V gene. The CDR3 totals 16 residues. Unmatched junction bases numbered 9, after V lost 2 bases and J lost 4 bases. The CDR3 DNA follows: TGTGCCAGCAGTTTAGCGGGAGGGCCCTCTAGATACGAGCAGTACTTC. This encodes CASSLAGGPSRYEQYF.

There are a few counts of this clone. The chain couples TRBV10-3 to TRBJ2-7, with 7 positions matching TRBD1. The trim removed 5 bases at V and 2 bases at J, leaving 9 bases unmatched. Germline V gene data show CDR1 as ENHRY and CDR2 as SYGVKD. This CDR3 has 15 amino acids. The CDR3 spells CAISLVPGGPYEQYF. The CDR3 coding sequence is TGTGCCATCAGTTTGGTCCCAGGGGGTCCCTACGAGCAGTACTTC.

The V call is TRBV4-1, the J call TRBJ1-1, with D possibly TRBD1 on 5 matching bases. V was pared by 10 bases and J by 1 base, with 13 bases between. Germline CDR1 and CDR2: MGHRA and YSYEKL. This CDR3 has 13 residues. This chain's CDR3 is CATAGLGNTEAFF. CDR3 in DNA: TGCGCCACCGCAGGGTTGGGGAACACTGAAGCTTTCTTT.

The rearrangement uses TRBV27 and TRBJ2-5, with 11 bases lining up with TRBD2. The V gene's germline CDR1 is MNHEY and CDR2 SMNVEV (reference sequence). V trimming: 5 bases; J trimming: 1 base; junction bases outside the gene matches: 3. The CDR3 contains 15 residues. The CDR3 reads CASSGTSGVQETQYF. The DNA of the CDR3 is TGTGCCAGCAGTGGGACTAGCGGAGTCCAAGAGACCCAGTACTTC.

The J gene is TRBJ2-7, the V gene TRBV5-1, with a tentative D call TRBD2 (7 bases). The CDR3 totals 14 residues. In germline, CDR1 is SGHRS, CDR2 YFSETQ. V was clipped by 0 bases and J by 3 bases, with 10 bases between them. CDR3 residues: CASSLEGGFYEQYF. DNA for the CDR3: TGCGCCAGCAGCTTGGAGGGGGGGTTCTACGAGCAGTACTTC.

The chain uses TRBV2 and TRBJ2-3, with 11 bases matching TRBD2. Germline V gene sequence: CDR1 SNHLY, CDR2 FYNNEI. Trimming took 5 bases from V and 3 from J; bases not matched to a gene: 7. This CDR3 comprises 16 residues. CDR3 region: CASSYTTSGRTDTQYF. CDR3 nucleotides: TGTGCCAGCAGTTACACTACTAGCGGGAGAACAGATACGCAGTATTTT.

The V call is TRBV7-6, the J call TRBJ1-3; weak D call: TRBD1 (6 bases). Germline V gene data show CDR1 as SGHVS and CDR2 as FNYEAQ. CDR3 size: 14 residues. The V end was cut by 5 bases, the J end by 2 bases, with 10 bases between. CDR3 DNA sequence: TGTGCCAGCAGCCCCGGACAGACTGGAAACACCATATATTTT. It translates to CASSPGQTGNTIYF.

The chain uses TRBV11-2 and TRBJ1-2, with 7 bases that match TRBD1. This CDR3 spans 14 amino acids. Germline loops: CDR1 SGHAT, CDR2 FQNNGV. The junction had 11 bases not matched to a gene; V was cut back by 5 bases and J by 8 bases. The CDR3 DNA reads TGTGCCAGCAGCCTCTCACAGGGGAATTGGGGCTACACCTTC. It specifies CASSLSQGNWGYTF.

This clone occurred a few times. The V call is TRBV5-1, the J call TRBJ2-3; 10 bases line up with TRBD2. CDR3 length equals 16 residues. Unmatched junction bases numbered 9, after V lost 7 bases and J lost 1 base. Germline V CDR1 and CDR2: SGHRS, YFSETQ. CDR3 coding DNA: TGCGCCAGCGCAGGGTCTAGCGGGAGTGGCACAGATACGCAGTATTTT. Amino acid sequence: CASAGSSGSGTDTQYF.

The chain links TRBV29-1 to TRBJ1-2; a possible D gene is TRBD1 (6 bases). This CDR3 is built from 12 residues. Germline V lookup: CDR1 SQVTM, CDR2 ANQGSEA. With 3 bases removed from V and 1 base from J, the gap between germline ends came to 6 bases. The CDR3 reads CSVEDSNYGYTF. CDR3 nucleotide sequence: TGCAGCGTTGAGGACAGTAACTATGGCTACACCTTC.

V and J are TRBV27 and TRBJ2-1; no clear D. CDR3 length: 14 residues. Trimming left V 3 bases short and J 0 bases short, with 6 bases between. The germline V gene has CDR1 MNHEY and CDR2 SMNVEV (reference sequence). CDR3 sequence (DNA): TGTGCCAGCAGTTTCCAGATCTCCTACAATGAGCAGTTCTTC. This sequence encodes CASSFQISYNEQFF.

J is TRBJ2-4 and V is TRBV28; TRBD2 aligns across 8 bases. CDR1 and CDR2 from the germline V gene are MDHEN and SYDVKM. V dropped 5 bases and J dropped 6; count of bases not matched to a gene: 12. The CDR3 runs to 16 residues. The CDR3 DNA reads TGTGCCAGCAGTCCGCATGGGACTAGTTCATCAAACATTCAGTACTTC. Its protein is CASSPHGTSSSNIQYF.

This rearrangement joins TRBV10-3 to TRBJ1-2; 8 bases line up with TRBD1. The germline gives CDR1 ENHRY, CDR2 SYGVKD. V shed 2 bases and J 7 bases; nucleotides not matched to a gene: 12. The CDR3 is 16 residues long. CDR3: CAISEPLGQGSGGYTF. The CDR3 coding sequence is TGTGCCATCAGTGAGCCGCTTGGACAGGGTAGTGGTGGCTACACCTTC.

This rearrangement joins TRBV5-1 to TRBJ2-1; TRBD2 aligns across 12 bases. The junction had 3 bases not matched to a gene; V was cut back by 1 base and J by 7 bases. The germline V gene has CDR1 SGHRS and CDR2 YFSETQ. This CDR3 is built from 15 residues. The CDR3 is CASSLWTSGTNEQFF. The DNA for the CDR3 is TGCGCCAGCAGCTTGTGGACTAGCGGGACAAATGAGCAGTTCTTC. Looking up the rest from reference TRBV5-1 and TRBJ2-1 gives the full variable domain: KAGVTQTPRYLIKTRGQQVTLSCSPISGHRSVSWYQQTPGQGLQFLFEYFSETQRNKGNFPGRFSGRQFSNSRSEMNVSTLELGDSALYLCASSLWTSGTNEQFFGPGTRLTVL.